Sequencing of this T cell receptor beta chain was carried out in a study of blood T cell repertoires in COVID-19 (dated by TCRdb to 2020 to 2021). Regarding the study in general: Samples covering the acute and convalescent phases of COVID-19 were provided by collaborators in the United States, Italy and Spain. The prospective study material was composed of cDNA or gDNA derived from T cells, B-cell-depleted T cells, or PBMCs. The dataset comprised deeply sampled blood TCRbeta repertoires from subjects exposed to, actively infected with, or recovered from COVID-19. A freely available public database, intended as a resource for researchers studying the immune response to SARS-CoV-2, is where the repertoires were released. The samples were drawn from the first 160 participants of the ongoing ImmuneRACE study and from some 1,300 subjects provided by 6 global collaborators. Sample metadata almost always included a de-identified subject ID, COVID-19 status, age in years and sex. HLA class I and class II types, where available, came from metadata supplied by the sample provider rather than from assay-based typing. Overall study results and their limits: The quantity of clinical and demographic metadata differed by source and by participant and was supplied without curation.

The immunoSEQ Assay, a bias-controlled multiplex PCR, was used to amplify TCRbeta CDR3 regions from genomic DNA. The study's own analysis went as follows. The number of nucleated cells in each sample was estimated from the amplification of reference gene primers within the assay. Sequence reads were collapsed and filtered to measure the absolute abundance of every unique TCRbeta CDR3 rearrangement. For each sample, productive Simpson clonality was calculated by taking the square root of Simpson's diversity index across productive rearrangements. The immuneACCESS repertoire file appears here via TCRdb, limited to in-frame rearrangements. These files lack a portion of the clones; in checked studies, under half of the deficit traces to unresolved V genes, and the cause of the others is not known. That table gives V, J and clone size, and the DNA gave D and trimming. In this sample the table shows some 250,000 clones, roughly 83% of which occur a single time. The ten largest clones represent roughly 12% of the sample.

Trimming accounts for 3 bases at V and 5 bases at J, while the number of junction bases matched to no gene is 9. Reading the germline V gene (reference sequence) gives CDR1 MNHEY and CDR2 SMNVEV. The CDR3 goes from the cysteine to the phenylalanine over 17 residues. The only DNA kept is the CDR3, 51 bases in frame from the first base. A word on this clone: No antigen is known for it. Base-call qualities are not available, and no considerably larger clone is one nucleotide away.

Collaborating institutions collected whole blood in K2EDTA tubes following their own protocols. For TCRbeta analysis, collaborators shipped samples as frozen whole blood, isolated PBMCs, or DNA extracted from either of those sample types. The chain uses TRBV27 and TRBJ1-4, with TRBD1 matching 10 junction bases. The sequencing sample was made of peripheral blood. This clonotype was obtained from a man older than 75 with acute or convalescent COVID-19. The DNA reads as follows: TGTGCCAGCAGTTTTCGGACAGGGGGAGGAATAAATGAAAAACTGTTTTTT. Its translation is CASSFRTGGGINEKLFF. Reference TRBV27 and TRBJ1-4 genes cover what lies past the CDR3, so the full variable domain is EAQVTQNPRYLITVTGKKLTVTCSQNMNHEYMSWYRQDPGLGLRQIYYSMNVEVTDKGDVPEGYKVSRKEKRNFPLILESPSPNQTSLYFCASSFRTGGGINEKLFFGSGTQLSVL.